These 30 T cell receptor beta chains came from one sample sequenced in a study of blood T cells in healthy people across ages. It was with a sample-barcoded 5' primer and a J-beta primer mix that a second PCR of roughly 6 to 11 cycles was run. Each CDR3 protein is one row after TCRdb ran MiXCR on the 5' RACE reads. Here the sample spans approximately 1.5 million distinct CDR3 sequences, about 31% being singletons. Input material: blood. The receptors shown here come from a woman aged 25 to 45 in good health.

This clonotype was found a few times. The chain couples TRBV10-3 to TRBJ2-1; 9 bases are a match to TRBD2. V shed 6 bases and J 7 bases; nucleotides not matched to a gene: 13. The CDR3 runs to 16 residues. In germline, CDR1 is ENHRY, CDR2 SYGVKD. This CDR3 reads CAISLTSGASGNEQFF. The CDR3 DNA reads TGTGCCATCAGCCTGACTAGCGGCGCATCGGGGAATGAGCAGTTCTTC.

This clonotype has only a few counts. The rearrangement joins TRBV20-1 to TRBJ2-1; TRBD2 aligns across 13 bases. Germline V CDR1 and CDR2: DFQATT, SNEGSKA (reference sequence). Unmatched junction bases numbered 11, after V lost 5 bases and J lost 10 bases. The CDR3 is made up of 15 amino acids. As DNA, the CDR3 is TGCAGTGCTCACAATGGACTAGCGGGGGCTCCGGAGCAGTTCTTC. Translation: CSAHNGLAGAPEQFF.

This clonotype was detected a few times. This sequence joins TRBV25-1 and TRBJ2-1; 13 bases fit TRBD2. Germline V gives CDR1 MGHDK, CDR2 SYGVNS. The V and J ends lost 3 bases and 0 bases, in that order; junction bases with no gene match: 5. The CDR3 contains 18 residues. Here the CDR3 reads CASSDRLAGGLSYNEQFF. CDR3 bases: TGTGCCAGCAGTGATCGACTAGCGGGGGGCCTCTCCTACAATGAGCAGTTCTTC.

The gene calls are TRBV15 and TRBJ2-1, with 12 bases lining up with TRBD2. Germline V gene data show CDR1 as LNHNV and CDR2 as YYDKDF (reference sequence). The CDR3 is 15 residues long. J gave up 9 bases and V 3 bases, and 6 bases lay outside the gene matches. CDR3 sequence reads: CATSSELAGGGEQFF. DNA of the CDR3: TGTGCCACCAGCAGTGAACTAGCGGGGGGAGGTGAGCAGTTCTTC.

The table lists this clonotype with many counts. The chain uses TRBV4-1 and TRBJ2-7; 7 bases match TRBD2. Germline CDR1 is MGHRA and CDR2 is YSYEKL. This CDR3 comprises 15 residues. The trim removed 4 bases at V and 4 bases at J, leaving 10 bases unmatched. CDR3 residues: CASSPVGLGIYEQYF. DNA of the CDR3: TGCGCCAGCAGCCCTGTCGGACTAGGGATTTACGAGCAGTACTTC.

The gene calls are TRBV5-1 and TRBJ2-5, with TRBD2 matching over 10 bases. The CDR3 loop spans 16 amino acids. Germline CDR1 and CDR2: SGHRS and YFSETQ. Trimming took 0 bases from V and 3 from J; bases not matched to a gene: 5. The chain's CDR3 is CASSLGPAGGEETQYF. The CDR3 DNA is TGCGCCAGCAGCTTGGGTCCAGCGGGAGGGGAAGAGACCCAGTACTTC.

This chain joins TRBV15 and TRBJ2-7, with D possibly TRBD2 on 5 matching bases. With 4 bases removed from V and 3 bases from J, the gap between germline ends came to 13 bases. This CDR3 is 14 amino acids long. Per germline, CDR1 LNHNV and CDR2 YYDKDF (reference sequence). CDR3 sequence: CATSNERTLYEQYF. The DNA of the CDR3 is TGTGCCACCAGCAATGAAAGGACTCTCTACGAGCAGTACTTC.

There are many counts of this clonotype. The rearrangement uses TRBV2 and TRBJ2-3, with D possibly TRBD1 on 6 matching bases. Germline-derived CDR1 and CDR2 are SNHLY and FYNNEI. Trimming removed 8 bases at V and 8 bases at J, with 11 bases between. CDR3 length: 11 amino acids. The CDR3 here is CASGSRGTQYF. CDR3 DNA: TGTGCCAGCGGTTCCAGGGGTACGCAGTATTTT.

The chain uses TRBV28 and TRBJ2-7; D perhaps matches TRBD2 (6 bases). Trimming shortened V by 6 bases and J by 1 base, and 22 bases separated the two germline ends. CDR1 and CDR2 (germline): MDHEN, SYDVKM. The CDR3 covers 17 residues. This CDR3 is CASSQPTGVLTSYEQYF. The CDR3 DNA follows: TGTGCCAGCAGCCAACCCACGGGGGTCCTCACTTCCTACGAGCAGTACTTC.

This clonotype was picked up a small number of times. CDR3 sequence reads: CSSLGGNNEQFF. The CDR3 DNA reads TGCAGTAGTTTGGGCGGGAACAATGAGCAGTTCTTC. This rearrangement joins TRBV20-1 to TRBJ2-1, with D perhaps matching TRBD2 (6 bases). Germline loops: CDR1 DFQATT, CDR2 SNEGSKA (reference sequence). The V and J ends lost 8 bases and 5 bases respectively, with 13 bases between them. This CDR3 comprises 12 residues.

The rearrangement links TRBV29-1 to TRBJ1-2; D is undetermined. The germline CDR1 and CDR2 sequences are SQVTM and ANQGSEA. The CDR3 consists of 14 residues. Deletions cut 4 bases from V and 4 bases from J, with 16 bases between. CDR3: CSVGGGIVGYGYTF. In DNA form, the CDR3 reads TGCAGCGTTGGGGGAGGGATCGTCGGCTATGGCTACACCTTC.

CDR3 in DNA: TGTGCCAGCAGCCAAGCTGGGACTAGCGGGGGTTGGGAAACAGATACGCAGTATTTT. Residues: CASSQAGTSGGWETDTQYF. The chain is built from TRBV4-2 and TRBJ2-3, with 14 bases lining up with TRBD2. There are 19 residues in the CDR3. CDR1 is LGHNA, CDR2 YNFKEQ, per germline. The V segment lost 1 base and the J segment 3 bases; nucleotides outside the gene matches: 9.

This clonotype was observed a handful of times. The J gene is TRBJ2-5, the V gene TRBV20-1; 11 bases fit TRBD2. Looked up from germline, CDR1 is DFQATT and CDR2 is SNEGSKA (reference sequence). After removal of 7 bases from V and 2 bases from J, the junction contained 3 bases not matched to a gene. This CDR3 comprises 13 residues. CDR3 sequence: CSVTSGGQETQYF. The CDR3, as DNA: TGCAGTGTAACTAGCGGGGGACAAGAGACCCAGTACTTC.

The chain links TRBV2 to TRBJ2-1, with D possibly TRBD1 on 5 matching bases. Germline CDR1 SNHLY, CDR2 FYNNEI. V was trimmed by 7 bases and J by 6 bases, leaving 19 bases between them. CDR3 length: 15 residues. CDR3 sequence (DNA): TGTGCCAGCACTCTCATTTCTAAGACAGTCAATGAGCAGTTCTTC. Translation: CASTLISKTVNEQFF.

Of note for this clonotype: A junction end diverges from the germline sequence, so it may reflect a read error. V is TRBV6-1 and J is TRBJ2-3; 10 bases line up with TRBD2. Germline CDR1 is MNHNS and CDR2 is SASEGT. CDR3 length: 15 residues. The CDR3 is CTSTTGLAVTDTQYF. The CDR3 DNA sequence: TGTACCAGCACAACCGGACTAGCGGTCACAGATACGCAGTATTTT.

The CDR3 DNA reads TGTGCCAGCAGTTTAGGTGGGATGCTAAAAGCTTTCTTT. Amino acids: CASSLGGMLKAFF. The chain couples TRBV28 to TRBJ1-1; no reliable D call. The CDR3 sequence is 13 residues long. The V gene's germline CDR1 is MDHEN and CDR2 SYDVKM. V lost 2 bases to trimming and J lost 9 bases, with 13 bases between them.

This clonotype turned up a few times. This chain connects TRBV11-2 to TRBJ2-5, with D possibly TRBD2 on 7 matching bases. This CDR3 region has 14 residues. CDR1 and CDR2 from the germline V gene are SGHAT and FQNNGV. Trimming removed 8 bases at V and 11 bases at J, with 24 bases between. CDR3 protein: CASPRGGYTGEQYF. The CDR3 DNA sequence: TGTGCCAGCCCCCGCGGGGGCTATACGGGAGAGCAGTACTTC.

This clonotype came up a few times. The chain recombines TRBV27 with TRBJ2-7; perhaps D is TRBD1 or TRBD2 (5 bases each). Germline-derived CDR1 and CDR2 are MNHEY and SMNVEV (reference sequence). This CDR3 has 15 residues. V was cut by 6 bases and J by 3 bases, with 18 bases left in between. The CDR3 loop reads CASRSRDPPSYEQYF. In DNA form, the CDR3 reads TGTGCCAGCAGAAGCCGGGACCCGCCAAGCTACGAGCAGTACTTC.

This clonotype was seen only a few times. The V call is TRBV27, the J call TRBJ2-7; the D is unclear. Germline V gene lookup returns CDR1 MNHEY and CDR2 SMNVEV (reference sequence). Trimming pared 4 bases from V and 2 bases from J, leaving 12 bases between. The CDR3 loop spans 14 amino acids. The CDR3 nucleotides read TGTGCCAGCAGTTCCACACTATTCACCTACGAGCAGTACTTC. Amino acids: CASSSTLFTYEQYF.

The J gene is TRBJ2-5, the V gene TRBV9; TRBD1 matches at 7 bases. The CDR3 length is 14 residues. The trim removed 2 bases at V and 0 bases at J, leaving 1 base unmatched. CDR1 and CDR2 (germline): SGDLS, YYNGEE. The CDR3 reads CASSVRGYQETQYF. The DNA for the CDR3 is TGTGCCAGCAGCGTCAGGGGGTACCAAGAGACCCAGTACTTC.

This rearrangement joins TRBV7-2 to TRBJ2-3; the match to TRBD2 covers 11 bases. The CDR3 has 18 residues. The V gene end was trimmed by 3 bases and the J gene end by 0 bases; junction bases not matched to a gene: 8. Per germline, CDR1 SGHTA and CDR2 FQGNSA. The CDR3: CASSFGTSGFASTDTQYF. The CDR3 DNA follows: TGTGCCAGCAGCTTCGGGACTAGCGGATTTGCTAGCACAGATACGCAGTATTTT.

CDR3 in amino acids: CASSSWRGRHYEQYF. The DNA for the CDR3 is TGTGCCAGCAGCTCCTGGCGGGGAAGGCACTACGAGCAGTACTTC. V and J are TRBV5-6 and TRBJ2-7; the D gene is possibly TRBD2 (6 bases). Germline CDR1 and CDR2: SGHDT and YYEEEE. V was trimmed by 3 bases and J by 3 bases, leaving 16 bases between them. The CDR3 contains 15 residues.

This clonotype was counted ten times or more. The chain recombines TRBV12-3 or TRBV12-4 with TRBJ2-1, with TRBD2 as a possible D gene (6 bases). V lost 6 bases and J lost 5, with 11 bases in between. The CDR3 loop spans 13 amino acids. As DNA, the CDR3 is TGTGCCAGCAGCTTTACGGGAGACAATGAGCAGTTCTTC. Translation: CASSFTGDNEQFF.

Points on this clonotype: At one boundary the junction diverges from the germline segment, which might be a read error. The chain carries TRBV9 and TRBJ2-7; no definite D call. CDR3 length: 13 residues. In germline, CDR1 is SGDLS, CDR2 YYNGEE. Here the CDR3 reads CAGSDPWSYEQYF. CDR3 nucleotides: TGTGCCGGCAGCGACCCTTGGTCCTACGAGCAGTACTTC.

The chain couples TRBV3-1 to TRBJ2-4; D is perhaps TRBD1 or TRBD2 (5 bases each). The germline V and J ends were trimmed by 1 base and 0 bases, with 10 bases remaining between them. CDR1 is LGHDT and CDR2 is YNNKEL in the germline V gene (reference sequence). The CDR3 contains 16 residues. The CDR3 DNA reads TGTGCCAGCAGCCAAGGAGGGGTCCTAGCCAAAAACATTCAGTACTTC. Its translation is CASSQGGVLAKNIQYF.

The gene calls are TRBV9 and TRBJ2-1; weak D call: TRBD2 (7 bases). Between the trimmed V and J ends, which lost 3 bases and 3 bases, there was a span of 16 bases. The CDR3 length is 16 residues. Germline CDR1 and CDR2: SGDLS and YYNGEE. CDR3 nucleotide sequence: TGTGCCAGCAGCGCCATGGGGGAGGGGGGCTACAATGAGCAGTTCTTC. This gives the protein CASSAMGEGGYNEQFF.

Worth noting for this clonotype: One end of the junction does not line up with germline, which may come from a read error. The rearrangement joins TRBV28 to TRBJ2-5; 12 bases map to TRBD2. The J call may not be correct, given that the DNA end is closer to TRBJ2-7. There are 15 residues in the CDR3. CDR1 and CDR2 (germline): MDHEN, SYDVKM. The CDR3, as DNA: TGTACCAGCAGCCCCGGACTAGCGGGGTTGGACGAGCAGTACTTC. It is translated as CTSSPGLAGLDEQYF.

V usage is TRBV27 and J usage is TRBJ1-1, with TRBD1 as a possible D gene (6 bases). The length of the CDR3 is 16 residues. Germline V gene lookup returns CDR1 MNHEY and CDR2 SMNVEV (reference sequence). Trimming took off 2 bases at V and 5 bases at J, with 18 bases between the two ends. The DNA for the CDR3 is TGTGCCAGCAGTTTAAGGCCCACAGGGAGTGGTACTGAAGCTTTCTTT. Translated, it gives CASSLRPTGSGTEAFF.

This clonotype appeared many times. This chain links TRBV20-1 with TRBJ2-1; TRBD2 agrees at 10 bases. Unmatched junction bases numbered 6, after V lost 3 bases and J lost 4 bases. This CDR3 contains 15 residues. The germline gives CDR1 DFQATT, CDR2 SNEGSKA (reference sequence). The CDR3: CSASLAGDLYNEQFF. CDR3 DNA: TGCAGTGCTAGCCTAGCGGGGGACCTTTACAATGAGCAGTTCTTC.

The table lists this clonotype with a few counts. The chain couples TRBV20-1 to TRBJ2-4, with no clear D. Trimming left V 0 bases short and J 1 base short, with 13 bases between. Germline V gene sequence: CDR1 DFQATT, CDR2 SNEGSKA (reference sequence). The CDR3 totals 16 residues. The CDR3, as DNA: TGCAGTGCTAGAGATTGGCAGGCTGTGGCCAAAAACATTCAGTACTTC. Residues: CSARDWQAVAKNIQYF.